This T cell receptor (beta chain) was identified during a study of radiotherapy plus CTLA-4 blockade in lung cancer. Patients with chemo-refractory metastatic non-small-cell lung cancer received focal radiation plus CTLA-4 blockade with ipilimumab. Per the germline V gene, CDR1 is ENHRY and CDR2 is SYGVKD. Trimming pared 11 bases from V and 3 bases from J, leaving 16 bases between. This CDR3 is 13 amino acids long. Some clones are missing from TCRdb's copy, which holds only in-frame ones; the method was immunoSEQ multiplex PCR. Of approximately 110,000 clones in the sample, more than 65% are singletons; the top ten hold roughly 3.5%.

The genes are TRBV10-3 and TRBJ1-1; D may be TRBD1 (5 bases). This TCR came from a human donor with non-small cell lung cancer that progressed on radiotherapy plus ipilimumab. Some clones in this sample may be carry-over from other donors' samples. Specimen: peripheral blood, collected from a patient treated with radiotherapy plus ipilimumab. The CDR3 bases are TGTGCCGCCAGTACGACCAGGGACACTGAAGCTTTCTTT. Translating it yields CAASTTRDTEAFF.